Described below is a single TCR beta chain sequence and its context. Its antigen is undetermined. The length of the CDR3 is 11 residues. The V end lost 7 bases, the J end lost 4 bases, and 5 bases lay between the germline ends. In germline, CDR1 is MNHNY, CDR2 SVGAGI (reference sequence). The data originate from a study of CD8 T cells in ankylosing spondylitis. TCRdb used MiXCR to reprocess the 5' RACE reads, holding one entry per CDR3 protein. Here the sample spans roughly 470,000 distinct CDR3 sequences, 25% to 30% being singletons. Findings and limits, study-wide: Eight or nine highly homologous variants made up a TCR beta motif that seemed to typify ankylosing spondylitis blood.

The receptor was isolated from a male donor with ankylosing spondylitis. Sample: blood, either unsorted or a sorted T cell fraction (not recorded which). V is TRBV6-6 and J is TRBJ1-3; D gene uncertain. CDR3 protein: CASTRGNTIYF. CDR3 DNA sequence: TGTGCCAGCACCAGGGGAAACACCATATATTTT.